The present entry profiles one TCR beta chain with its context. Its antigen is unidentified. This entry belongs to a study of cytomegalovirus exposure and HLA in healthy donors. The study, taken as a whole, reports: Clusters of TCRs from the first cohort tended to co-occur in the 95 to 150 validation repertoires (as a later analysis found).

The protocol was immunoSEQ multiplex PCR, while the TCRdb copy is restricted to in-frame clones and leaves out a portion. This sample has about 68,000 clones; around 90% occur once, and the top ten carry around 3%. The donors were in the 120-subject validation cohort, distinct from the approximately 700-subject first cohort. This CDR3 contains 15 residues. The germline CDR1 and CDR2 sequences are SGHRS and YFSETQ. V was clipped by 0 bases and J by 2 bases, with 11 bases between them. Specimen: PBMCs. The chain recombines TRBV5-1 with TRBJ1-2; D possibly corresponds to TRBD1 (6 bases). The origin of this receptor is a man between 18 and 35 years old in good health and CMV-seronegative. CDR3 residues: CASSLVQGNNYGYTF. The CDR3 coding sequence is TGCGCCAGCAGCTTGGTACAGGGAAACAACTATGGCTACACCTTC.